One T cell receptor beta chain is described in this entry. The target antigen is unknown. The data derive from a study of T cells after posttransplantation cyclophosphamide. General study results and limits: Recipient CMV seropositivity and CMV reactivation strongly tracked TRB clonality.

Profiled with immunoSEQ multiplex PCR; TCRdb holds only in-frame clones, not every one. The sample shows approximately 39,000 clones, no singletons; the ten largest hold about 2.3%. Losses at the gene ends were 1 base for V and 5 bases for J; bases not matched to a gene: 5. CDR1 is LNHNV, CDR2 YYDKDF, per germline (reference sequence). The CDR3 totals 17 residues. The chain combines TRBV15 with TRBJ2-1, with TRBD2 matching over 13 bases. This receptor was taken from a man aged 50 to 60 in good health, CMV-negative, and a related stem cell transplant donor. Material for sequencing was PBMCs. The CDR3 sequence: CATSRGGTSGIDNEQFF. CDR3 bases: TGTGCCACCAGCAGAGGAGGGACTAGCGGGATTGACAATGAGCAGTTCTTC.